This is a list of T cell receptor beta chains from one sample in a study of T cell responses to AZD1222 COVID-19 vaccine. Clones were sequenced by immunoSEQ multiplex PCR, and TCRdb holds only the in-frame ones, with some missing. The table includes some 170,000 clones, under 95% detected once. The sample here was peripheral blood, taken 28 days after the second AZD1222 dose. The receptors were gathered from an adult who received the AZD1222 COVID-19 vaccine. The CDR3 runs from the conserved cysteine through the conserved F or W. Each record gives: clone size, J gene, D gene, V gene, CDR3 DNA, CDR3 protein. D genes are given only for firm matches. Size is stated for part of the rows, as once, few or many counts, or as a class when the clone is expanded.

.	TRBJ2-7	.	TRBV5-1	TGCGCCAGCAGCTTGGGGGGCCTCTACGAGCAGTACTTC	CASSLGGLYEQYF
.	TRBJ2-3	TRBD2	TRBV5-1	TGCGCCAGCAGCACCCTAGCGGGAGGCACAGATACGCAGTATTTT	CASSTLAGGTDTQYF
few	TRBJ1-3	.	TRBV30	TGTGCCTGGAGTAACGGACAGCCTGGAAACACCATATATTTT	CAWSNGQPGNTIYF
.	TRBJ1-2	.	TRBV27	TGTGCCAGCAGTTTAGCGTCTAACTATGGCTACACCTTC	CASSLASNYGYTF
once	TRBJ1-6	.	TRBV11-2	TGTGCCAGCAGGCCGACAGGCGCTTCACCCCTCCACTTT	CASRPTGASPLHF
.	TRBJ2-7	.	TRBV21-1	TGTGCCAGCAGCAAAGCCAGGGACAGCTCCTACGAGCAGTACTTC	CASSKARDSSYEQYF
.	TRBJ2-7	.	TRBV27	TGTGCCAGCAGTCCCGTTCAGGGGTCTATCTTC	CASSPVQGSIF
.	TRBJ2-1	.	TRBV11-3	TGTGCCAGCAGCCTCTCTAGCTACAATGAGCAGTTCTTC	CASSLSSYNEQFF
.	TRBJ2-1	.	TRBV11-3	TGTGCCAGCAGCCCCAGGGAAAGCTCCTACAATGAGCAGTTCTTC	CASSPRESSYNEQFF
.	TRBJ2-3	.	TRBV27	TGTGCCAGCTCCAACCGGGGGACAGTTAACACAGATACGCAGTATTTT	CASSNRGTVNTDTQYF
.	TRBJ2-1	.	TRBV7-7	TGTGCCAGCAGCGTCGGACTTGGTAGAATCAATGAGCAGTTCTTC	CASSVGLGRINEQFF